Below, one T cell receptor beta chain is given with its context. Its antigen is currently unknown. This specimen comes from a study of cytomegalovirus exposure and HLA in healthy donors. Unmatched junction bases numbered 9, after V lost 8 bases and J lost 0 bases. The CDR3 loop spans 17 amino acids. Germline lookup yields CDR1 SNHLY and CDR2 FYNNEI. The PCR employed 60 Vbeta primers together with 13 Jbeta primers. Measured with immunoSEQ multiplex PCR; TCRdb has only the in-frame clones, and not every one. The repertoire has under 200,000 clones, around 88% of them found once; the top ten carry approximately 1.7%. The study's findings and limits: In vitro checks showed that a few CMV-associated chains really do target CMV antigens.

The V gene is TRBV2, the J gene TRBJ2-6; 8 bases are shared with TRBD1. This TCR derives from a middle-aged man in good health and CMV-seropositive. Sequences were obtained from PBMCs. CDR3 protein: CASYWDRTISGANVLTF. CDR3 nucleotides: TGTGCCAGCTACTGGGACAGGACAATCTCTGGGGCCAACGTCCTGACTTTC.